This entry features one T cell receptor (beta chain) sequence. Its target is unknown. This specimen belongs to a study of cytomegalovirus exposure and HLA in healthy donors. Study-wide results and caveats: Most TCR sequences were seen very rarely across donors, but some public TCRs occurred in many. Cytomegalovirus-associated status was assigned to about 160 TCR beta chains. The classifier, whose performance was assessed in both the original and validation cohorts, reportedly diagnosed cytomegalovirus status with high specificity and sensitivity.

Germline V gene data show CDR1 as LGHNA and CDR2 as YNFKEQ. The V end lost 5 bases, the J end lost 2 bases, and 15 bases lay between the germline ends. The CDR3 covers 15 residues. Clones were read by immunoSEQ multiplex PCR, and TCRdb kept only the in-frame ones, dropping some. The repertoire holds 160,000 or so clones, approximately 86% seen once, with roughly 2.5% in the top ten. Sequencing input: PBMCs. The TCR sequence derives from a man younger than 35 in good health and CMV-seropositive. V usage is TRBV4-2 and J usage is TRBJ2-5, with D possibly being TRBD2 (5 bases). Written as DNA, the CDR3 is TGTGCCAGCAGCGCTGCTCGGACGGGGCAAGAGACCCAGTACTTC. This encodes CASSAARTGQETQYF.